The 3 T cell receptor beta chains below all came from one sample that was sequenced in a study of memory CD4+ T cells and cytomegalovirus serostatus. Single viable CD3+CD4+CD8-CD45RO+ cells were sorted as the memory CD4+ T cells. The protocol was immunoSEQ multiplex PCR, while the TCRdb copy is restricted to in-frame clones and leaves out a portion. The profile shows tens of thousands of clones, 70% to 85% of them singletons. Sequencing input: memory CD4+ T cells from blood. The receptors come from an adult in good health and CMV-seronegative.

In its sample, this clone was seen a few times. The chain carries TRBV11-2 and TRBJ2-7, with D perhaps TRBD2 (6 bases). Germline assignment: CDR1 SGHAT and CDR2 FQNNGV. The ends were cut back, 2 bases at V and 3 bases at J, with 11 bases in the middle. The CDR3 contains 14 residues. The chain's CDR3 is CASSLPGLIYEQYF. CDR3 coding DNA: TGTGCCAGCAGCTTACCGGGACTGATCTACGAGCAGTACTTC.

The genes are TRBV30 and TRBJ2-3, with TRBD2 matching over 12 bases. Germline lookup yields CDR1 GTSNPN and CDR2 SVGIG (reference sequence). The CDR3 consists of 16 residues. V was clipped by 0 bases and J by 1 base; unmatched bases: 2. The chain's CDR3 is CAWSVPSGGGTDTQYF. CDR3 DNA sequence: TGTGCCTGGAGTGTTCCTAGCGGGGGGGGCACAGATACGCAGTATTTT.

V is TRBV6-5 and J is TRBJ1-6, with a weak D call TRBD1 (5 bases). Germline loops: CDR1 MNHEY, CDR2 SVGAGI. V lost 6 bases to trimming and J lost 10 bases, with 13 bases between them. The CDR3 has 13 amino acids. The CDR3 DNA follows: TGTGCCAGCAGCCAAGGGGCGAGCTCACCCCTCCACTTT. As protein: CASSQGASSPLHF.